The T cell receptor beta chain under discussion was sequenced for a study of T cells after yellow fever vaccination. Study results and limitations: Although most clonotypes did not, a small share appeared in both CD4 and CD8 compartments. Researchers report a weaker secondary response that nonetheless peaked faster, day 5 versus 15. The study re-detected most primary-vaccination clones after the booster (around 96% CD4, 88% CD8).

TCR cDNA, made by 5'RACE template switching, carried an added universal primer site and UMIs. TCRdb reanalysed the 5' RACE reads using MiXCR and keeps one entry per CDR3 protein. The table lists about 300,000 distinct CDR3 sequences, about 6.6% of them singletons. V lost 2 bases to trimming and J lost 9 bases, with 13 bases between them. The CDR3 loop spans 14 amino acids. CDR1 and CDR2 from the germline V gene are LGHNA and YSLEER. At least ten counts were recorded for this clonotype. Its antigen is still unknown. V gene TRBV4-3 combines with J gene TRBJ1-4, with D unresolved. The specimen was PBMCs, collected around 45 days after the first yellow fever vaccination. The sequence derives from a young man who received the YFV17D yellow fever vaccine. Written as DNA, the CDR3 is TGCGCCAGCAGCCAAAAAGACATCGGACAAAAACTGTTTTTT. It translates to CASSQKDIGQKLFF.